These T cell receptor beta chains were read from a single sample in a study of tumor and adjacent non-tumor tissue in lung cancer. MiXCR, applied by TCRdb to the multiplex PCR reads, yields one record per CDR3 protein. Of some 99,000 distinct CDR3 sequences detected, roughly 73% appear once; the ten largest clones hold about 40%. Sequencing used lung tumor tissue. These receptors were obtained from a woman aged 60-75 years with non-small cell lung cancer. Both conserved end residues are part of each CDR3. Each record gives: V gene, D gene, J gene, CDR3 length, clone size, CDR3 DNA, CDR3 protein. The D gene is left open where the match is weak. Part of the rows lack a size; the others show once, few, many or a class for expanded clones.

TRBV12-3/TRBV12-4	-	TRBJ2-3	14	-	TGTGCCAGCAGCCTGGACAGACTCAATCAACCCCAGTATTTT	CASSLDRLNQPQYF
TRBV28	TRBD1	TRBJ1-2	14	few	TGTGCCAGCAGTCCGACAGGGATCAGCTATGGCTACACCTTC	CASSPTGISYGYTF
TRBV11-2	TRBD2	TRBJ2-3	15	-	TGTGCCAGCAGCGCCAGCGGGACTCCCACAGATACGCAGTATTTT	CASSASGTPTDTQYF
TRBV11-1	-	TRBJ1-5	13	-	TGTGCCAGCAGATTAGTCGACGGGGGCCCCCAACATTTT	CASRLVDGGPQHF
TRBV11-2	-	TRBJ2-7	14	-	TGTGCCAGTAGCTTATCCATCGGGACAACCGAGCAGTACTTC	CASSLSIGTTEQYF
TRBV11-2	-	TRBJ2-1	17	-	TGTGCCAGCAGCCCCCTCTTAGGGGGGAGGCACTACATTGAGCAGTTCTTC	CASSPLLGGRHYIEQFF
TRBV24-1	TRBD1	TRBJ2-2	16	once	TGTCCCACCAGTGATCCGACAGGGTCAAACACCGGGGAGCTGTTTTTT	CPTSDPTGSNTGELFF
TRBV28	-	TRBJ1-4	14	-	TGTGCCTGCAGTTCGATAGGGGTGGCTGGAAAACTGTTATTT	CACSSIGVAGKLLF
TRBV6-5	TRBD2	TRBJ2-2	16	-	TGTGCAAGCAGGCTAGCGGGGGGGGACAGTACCGGGGTGCTGTTTTTT	CASRLAGGDSTGVLFF
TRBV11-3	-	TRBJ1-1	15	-	TGTGCCAGTAGCATAGATTCTGGGAGAGGCACTGAAGCTTTCTTT	CASSIDSGRGTEAFF
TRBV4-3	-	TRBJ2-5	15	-	TGCTCCAACAGCCAAGAGGCCCCAGGACAGGAGACCCAGTACTTC	CSNSQEAPGQETQYF
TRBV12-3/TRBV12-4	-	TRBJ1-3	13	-	TGTGCCAGCAGCTGGGACCGAGGAAACACCATATATTTT	CASSWDRGNTIYF
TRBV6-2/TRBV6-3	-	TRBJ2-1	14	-	TGTGCCAGCAGTGACCCGGGCGTCAGTATGGAGCAGTTCTTC	CASSDPGVSMEQFF
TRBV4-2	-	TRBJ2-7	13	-	TGTGCCAGCAGATTCCGACAGATCTACGAGCAGTACTTC	CASRFRQIYEQYF
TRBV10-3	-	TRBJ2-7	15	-	TGTGCCAAAGGTGGGGGCGAGAGCCCTACCTACGAGCAGTACTTC	CAKGGGESPTYEQYF
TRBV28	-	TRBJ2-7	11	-	TGTGCCAACAGTTTATGGCACGAGCAATACTTC	CANSLWHEQYF
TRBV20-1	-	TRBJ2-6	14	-	TGCAGTGCTGGGGCCGTTAGGGGGACCAACGTCCTGACTTTC	CSAGAVRGTNVLTF
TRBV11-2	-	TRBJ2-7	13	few	TGTGCCAGCAGCCCGAACAGGGATAGGGAGCAGTACTTC	CASSPNRDREQYF
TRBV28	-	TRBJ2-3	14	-	TGTGCCAGCACTCCCGGGACCATGCTGGATACGCAGTATTTT	CASTPGTMLDTQYF
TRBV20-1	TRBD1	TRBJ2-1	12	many	TGCAGTGCTACGGACAGGGGGGATGAGCAGTTCTTC	CSATDRGDEQFF
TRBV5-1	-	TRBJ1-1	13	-	TGCGTCAGCAGCTTGACCGGGAACATTGAAGCTTTCTTT	CVSSLTGNIEAFF
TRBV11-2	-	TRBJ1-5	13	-	TGTGCCAGCAGTTTAGGGGAACGACAGTCCCAGCATTTT	CASSLGERQSQHF
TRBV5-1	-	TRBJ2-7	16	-	TGCGCCAGCTGCTTGGCTGAGGTCGTGGGGAACTACGAGCAGTACTTC	CASCLAEVVGNYEQYF
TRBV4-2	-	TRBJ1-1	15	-	TGTGCCGGCAGCCAAAAGGCGGTTGTTGGCACTGAAGCTTTCTTT	CAGSQKAVVGTEAFF
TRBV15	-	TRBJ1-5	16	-	TGTGCCACCAGCAGAGATCGGGTCTTTAGCAATCAGCCCCAGCATTTT	CATSRDRVFSNQPQHF
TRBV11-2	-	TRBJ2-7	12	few	TGTGCCAGCAGCGTGAGGGTTGGGGAGCAGTACTTC	CASSVRVGEQYF
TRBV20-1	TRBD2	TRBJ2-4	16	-	TGCAATGCTAGAGATAGGGGAGCGGGAGGAATGGGCATTCAGTACTTT	CNARDRGAGGMGIQYF
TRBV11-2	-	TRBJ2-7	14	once	TGTACCACCAGCTTAAGTACAGGGAAGGGTGAGCAGTACTTC	CTTSLSTGKGEQYF
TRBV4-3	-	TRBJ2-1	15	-	TGCGCCAGCAGTCAAGAAGGTAGAGGGGGGAATGAGCAGTTCTTC	CASSQEGRGGNEQFF
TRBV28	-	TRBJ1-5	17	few	TGTGCCAGCAGTTCTCGGGCCGGGCATTATAGCAATCAGCCCCAGCATTTT	CASSSRAGHYSNQPQHF
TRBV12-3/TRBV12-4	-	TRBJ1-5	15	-	TGTGCCAGCAGTTTTATTCCCGGTAGGGGCCAGCTCCAGCATTTT	CASSFIPGRGQLQHF
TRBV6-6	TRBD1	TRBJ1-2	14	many	TGTGCCAGCAGTTTTACAGGGGGCGGTTATGGCTACACCTTC	CASSFTGGGYGYTF
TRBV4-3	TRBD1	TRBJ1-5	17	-	TGCGCCAGCAGCCAAGATACTGGGGACAGTTTTTATCAGTCCCAGCATTTT	CASSQDTGDSFYQSQHF
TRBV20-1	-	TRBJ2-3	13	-	TGCAGTGCTAGGGACGCAGTTTCAGATACGCAGTTTTTT	CSARDAVSDTQFF
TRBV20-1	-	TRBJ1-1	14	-	TGCAGTGCCCCATATAAGGGGGGTTACATTGAAGCTTTCTTC	CSAPYKGGYIEAFF
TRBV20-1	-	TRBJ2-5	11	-	TGCAGTGGGCCCAACCAAGAGACCCAGTACTTC	CSGPNQETQYF
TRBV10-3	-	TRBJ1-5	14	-	TGTGCCATCAGTGAGACGCCAGCGGGTCAGCCCCAGCATTTT	CAISETPAGQPQHF
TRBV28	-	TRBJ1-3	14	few	TGTGCCAGCAGTTTGAGTTTCTCTGGAAACACCATATATTTT	CASSLSFSGNTIYF
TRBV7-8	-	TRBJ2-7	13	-	TGTGCCAGCAGCTTAGAACTGGCCTACGAGCAGTACTTC	CASSLELAYEQYF
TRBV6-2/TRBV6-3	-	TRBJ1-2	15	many	TGTGCCAGCAGTCCCCCTGGACATCGGAACTATGGCTACACCTTC	CASSPPGHRNYGYTF
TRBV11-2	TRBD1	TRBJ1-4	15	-	TGTGCCATCAGCCAACGGACAGGCCCGTACGAAAAACTGTTTTTT	CAISQRTGPYEKLFF
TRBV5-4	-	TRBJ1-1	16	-	TGTGCCAGCAGTCGAGGGGATTCATGGGCGAGGACTGAGGCTTTCTTT	CASSRGDSWARTEAFF
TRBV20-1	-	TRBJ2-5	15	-	TGCAATGCTAGAGATCCAACAGGAGGCATGGAGACCCAGTACTTC	CNARDPTGGMETQYF
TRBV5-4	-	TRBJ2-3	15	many	TGTGCCAGCAGCGTGACTTCCTCCCCCACAGATACGCAGTATTTT	CASSVTSSPTDTQYF
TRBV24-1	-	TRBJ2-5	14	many	TGTGCCACCAGTGATTTGAGGGTAGGCGAGACCCAGTACTTC	CATSDLRVGETQYF
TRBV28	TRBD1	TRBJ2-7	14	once	TGTGTCAGCAGAGAAGGTACAGGGGTCAACGAGCAGTACTTC	CVSREGTGVNEQYF
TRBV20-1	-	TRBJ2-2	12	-	TGCGATGCTAGGGACTCCACCGGGGAGCTGTTTTTT	CDARDSTGELFF
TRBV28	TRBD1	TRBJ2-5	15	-	TGTGCCAGCACCTCCCGACAGGGGGGTGAAGAGACCCAGCACTTC	CASTSRQGGEETQHF
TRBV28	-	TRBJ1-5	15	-	TGTGCCAGTAGATTAAATGAAGGGGGTCGTCAGCCCCAACATTTT	CASRLNEGGRQPQHF
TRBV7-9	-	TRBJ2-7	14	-	TGTGCCAGCAGCCCGGGCCGGGACTCCTACGAGCAGTACTTC	CASSPGRDSYEQYF
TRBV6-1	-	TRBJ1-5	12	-	TGTACCAGCAAGAACGGGAATCAGCCCCAGCATTTT	CTSKNGNQPQHF
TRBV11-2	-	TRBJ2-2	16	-	TGTGCCACCAGCTTAGTTCCAGGCAGGAACACCGGGAAGCTGTTTTTT	CATSLVPGRNTGKLFF
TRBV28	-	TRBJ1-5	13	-	TGTGTCAGCAGATCGACAGGCAATCAGCCCCAGCATTTT	CVSRSTGNQPQHF
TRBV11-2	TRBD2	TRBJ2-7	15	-	TGTGCCAGCAGGTACGGTATTAGCGGGAGCTACGAGCAGTACTTC	CASRYGISGSYEQYF
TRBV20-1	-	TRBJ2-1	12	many	TGCAGTGCCCCTCTATGGGGGAATGAGCAGTTCTTC	CSAPLWGNEQFF
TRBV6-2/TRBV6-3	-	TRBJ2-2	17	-	TGTGCCAGCAGTTACACCCAACAGAAGGCCAATACAGGGGAGCTGTTTTTT	CASSYTQQKANTGELFF
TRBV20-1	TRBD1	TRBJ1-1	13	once	TGCAATACTAAGACAGGGGGTGGAACTGAAGCTTTCTTT	CNTKTGGGTEAFF
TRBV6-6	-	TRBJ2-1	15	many	TGTGCCAGCAGTCAAGGGGACGGATTCTACAATGAGCAGTTCTTC	CASSQGDGFYNEQFF
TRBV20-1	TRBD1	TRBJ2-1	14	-	TGCAGTGAAGAAGGACAGGGGGGATTCAATGATCACTTCTTC	CSEEGQGGFNDHFF